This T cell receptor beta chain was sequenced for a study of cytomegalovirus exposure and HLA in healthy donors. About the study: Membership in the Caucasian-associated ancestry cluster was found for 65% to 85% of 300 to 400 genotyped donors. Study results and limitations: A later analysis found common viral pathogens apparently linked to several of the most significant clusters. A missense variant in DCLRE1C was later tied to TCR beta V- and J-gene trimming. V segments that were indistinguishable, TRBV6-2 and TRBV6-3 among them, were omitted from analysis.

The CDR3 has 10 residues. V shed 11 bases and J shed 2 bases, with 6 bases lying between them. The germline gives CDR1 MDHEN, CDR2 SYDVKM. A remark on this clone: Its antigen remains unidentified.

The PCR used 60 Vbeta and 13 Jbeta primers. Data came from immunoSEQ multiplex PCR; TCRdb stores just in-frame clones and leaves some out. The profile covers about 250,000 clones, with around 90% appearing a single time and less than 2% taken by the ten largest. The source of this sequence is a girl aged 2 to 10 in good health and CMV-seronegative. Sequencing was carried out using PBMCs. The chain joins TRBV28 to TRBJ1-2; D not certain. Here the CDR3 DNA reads TGTGCCGCCGGGAACTATGGCTACACCTTC. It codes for CAAGNYGYTF.